Each of the 19 T cell receptor beta chains below was sequenced from the same sample in a study of T cells in Graves' hyperthyroidism and ophthalmopathy. What was amplified from RNA transcripts were TCR beta CDR3 regions. When the TCR CDR3 underwent first-round RT-PCR, the HTBI primer set was used. TCRdb re-derived calls from the multiplex PCR reads in MiXCR, one entry per CDR3 protein. The sample contains about 840,000 distinct CDR3 sequences, 38% of which appear only once. The sequencing sample was made of blood. The receptors derive from a man younger than 30 with Graves' hyperthyroidism.

V usage is TRBV19 and J usage is TRBJ1-3; D is undetermined. Germline V gene data show CDR1 as LNHDA and CDR2 as SQIVND (reference sequence). This CDR3 has 11 residues. V was cut by 7 bases and J by 4 bases, with 5 bases left in between. DNA of the CDR3: TGTGCCAGTATGGCGGGAAACACCATATATTTT. Its translation is CASMAGNTIYF.

The chain joins TRBV15 to TRBJ2-5, with D perhaps TRBD1 or TRBD2 (5 bases each). V dropped 8 bases and J dropped 5 bases, with 12 bases sitting between them. From germline, CDR1 is LNHNV and CDR2 YYDKDF (reference sequence). The CDR3 loop spans 12 amino acids. This chain's CDR3 is CATGGRVETQYF. The DNA for the CDR3 is TGTGCCACCGGAGGCAGGGTGGAGACCCAGTACTTC.

The V gene is TRBV7-9, the J gene TRBJ2-5; possible D gene TRBD1, 6 bases. Germline V CDR1 and CDR2: SEHNR, FQNEAQ (reference sequence). The ends were cut back, 7 bases at V and 7 bases at J, with 19 bases in the middle. The CDR3 runs to 14 residues. Here the CDR3 DNA reads TGTGCCAGCATCCCAGAAGGACAGAGAGGGACCCAGTACTTC. Its translation is CASIPEGQRGTQYF.

The chain uses TRBV6-2 or TRBV6-3 and TRBJ2-5, with D perhaps TRBD2 (6 bases). V was trimmed by 1 base and J by 3 bases, leaving 15 bases between them. Germline V lookup: CDR1 MNHEY, CDR2 SVGEGT. This CDR3 spans 16 amino acids. The CDR3, as DNA: TGTGCCAGCAGTTACTACAGCACTAGCCTGGAAGAGACCCAGTACTTC. Its translation: CASSYYSTSLEETQYF.

The chain uses TRBV29-1 and TRBJ1-2; TRBD1 is a possible D gene (5 bases). The V end lost 6 bases, the J end lost 12 bases, and 11 bases lay between the germline ends. The length of the CDR3 is 9 residues. Germline V gives CDR1 SQVTM, CDR2 ANQGSEA. In DNA form, the CDR3 reads TGCAGCGTCGGGACCCAGCACACCTTC. Amino acids: CSVGTQHTF.

This clonotype was recorded at least ten times. The chain is built from TRBV9 and TRBJ1-5; 8 bases line up with TRBD1. Trimming cost V 4 bases and J 2 bases; bases outside gene matches: 2. The CDR3 covers 14 residues. The V gene's germline CDR1 is SGDLS and CDR2 YYNGEE. CDR3 bases: TGTGCCAGCAGCATGGGACAGGGCAATCAGCCCCAGCATTTT. This codes for CASSMGQGNQPQHF.

The chain uses TRBV19 and TRBJ1-5; 11 bases match TRBD1. Germline V gene sequence: CDR1 LNHDA, CDR2 SQIVND (reference sequence). The CDR3 contains 16 residues. J was trimmed by 4 bases and V by 9 bases; bases with no gene match: 11. The chain's CDR3 is CASSRSGQGANQPQHF. The CDR3 coding sequence is TGTGCCAGCTCACGCAGTGGACAGGGGGCGAATCAGCCCCAGCATTTT.

Many counts were recorded for this clonotype. J is TRBJ1-1 and V is TRBV7-3, with 8 bases aligning to TRBD1. CDR1 is SGHTA and CDR2 is FQGTGA in the germline V gene. V lost 5 bases, J lost 4 bases, and 3 bases stayed unmatched. The CDR3 sequence is 13 residues long. Written as DNA, the CDR3 is TGTGCCAGCAGCAAACAGGGGGGCACTGAAGCTTTCTTT. This translates into CASSKQGGTEAFF.

This clonotype was detected a few times. The chain carries TRBV6-6 and TRBJ1-2; no reliable D call. The V end lost 11 bases, the J end lost 2 bases, and 15 bases lay between the germline ends. This CDR3 is built from 13 residues. Germline CDR1 and CDR2: MNHNY and SVGAGI (reference sequence). The CDR3 DNA is TGTGCCGGCCGGGAGGGCTTAAACTATGGCTACACCTTC. Translated, it gives CAGREGLNYGYTF.

This clonotype was counted only a few times. CDR3 in amino acids: CASRGLAGTQETQYF. The CDR3 DNA follows: TGTGCCAGCAGGGGACTAGCGGGGACACAAGAGACCCAGTACTTC. The rearrangement uses TRBV2 and TRBJ2-5; the match to TRBD2 covers 13 bases. The CDR3 consists of 15 residues. The V segment lost 6 bases and the J segment 2 bases; nucleotides outside the gene matches: 3. Germline V gene sequence: CDR1 SNHLY, CDR2 FYNNEI.

This clonotype was picked up many times. The chain employs TRBV10-3 and TRBJ1-5, with D possibly matching TRBD1 (5 bases). Germline CDR1 and CDR2: ENHRY and SYGVKD. Deletions cut 8 bases from V and 0 bases from J, with 11 bases between. The CDR3 runs 14 residues. The CDR3 here is CAIGGDYSNQPQHF. In DNA, the CDR3 is TGTGCCATCGGAGGGGATTATAGCAATCAGCCCCAGCATTTT.

On this clonotype itself: A much larger clone is a single base away; this may be a read error. It is likely a read error, because the conserved phenylalanine at the end of the CDR3 is missing. This sequence joins TRBV11-1 and TRBJ1-1; D is unclear. The CDR3 spans 16 residues. Looked up from germline, CDR1 is SGHAT and CDR2 is FQDESV (reference sequence). V lost 5 bases and J 3 bases, leaving 19 bases between the germline ends. The CDR3: CASSRAVELTYTEAFS. The CDR3 DNA is TGTGCCAGCAGCCGCGCCGTCGAGCTCACTTACACTGAAGCTTTCTCT.

Remarks on this clonotype: The germline gene is not matched at one end of the junction; a read error may be the cause. The chain is built from TRBV29-1 and TRBJ1-1; tentative D call: TRBD1 (5 bases). The CDR3 is made up of 12 amino acids. The germline V gene encodes CDR1 SQVTM and CDR2 ANQGSEA. The chain's CDR3 is CSVEGANTEAFF. CDR3 nucleotides: TGCAGCGTAGAAGGGGCAAACACTGAAGCTTTCTTT.

The chain couples TRBV2 to TRBJ2-1; 8 bases map to TRBD1. The junction had 4 bases not matched to a gene; V was cut back by 3 bases and J by 9 bases. The CDR3 covers 13 residues. CDR1 is SNHLY, CDR2 FYNNEI, per germline. CDR3 region: CASSDRGRTEQFF. The CDR3 DNA reads TGTGCCAGCAGTGACAGGGGGCGTACTGAGCAGTTCTTC.

The chain recombines TRBV24-1 with TRBJ2-7, with 9 bases lining up with TRBD1. CDR1 and CDR2 from the germline V gene are KGHDR and SFDVKD. The length of the CDR3 is 16 residues. The ends lost 5 bases at V and 1 base at J; junction bases unmatched: 8. This chain's CDR3 is CATSAPPGTGSYEQYF. The CDR3 DNA reads TGTGCCACCAGTGCCCCCCCTGGGACAGGGTCCTACGAGCAGTACTTC.

In this sample, this clonotype turned up a few times. The gene calls are TRBV20-1 and TRBJ1-5; D remains ambiguous. The CDR3 is 12 residues long. Trimming removed 5 bases from V and 5 bases from J, with 10 bases in between. Germline V gene lookup returns CDR1 DFQATT and CDR2 SNEGSKA (reference sequence). The CDR3 region has the DNA TGCAGTGCTCGTTTAAGGGATCAGCCCCAGCATTTT. Translation gives CSARLRDQPQHF.

The chain couples TRBV12-3 or TRBV12-4 to TRBJ2-7; 13 bases match TRBD2. Trimming removed 5 bases from V and 5 bases from J; junction bases left unmatched: 12. The CDR3 spans 17 residues. CDR3 amino acids: CASSASTPGLAGHEQYF. CDR3 DNA: TGTGCCAGCAGTGCGTCAACTCCGGGACTAGCGGGACACGAGCAGTACTTC.

The chain joins TRBV7-2 to TRBJ1-3; D gene uncertain. The CDR3 runs 11 residues. V lost 7 bases, J lost 3 bases, and 4 bases lay in between. CDR1 SGHTA and CDR2 FQGNSA come from the germline V gene. CDR3 protein: CASNYGNTIYF. DNA for the CDR3: TGTGCCAGCAACTATGGAAACACCATATATTTT.

The chain joins TRBV19 to TRBJ1-6, with 8 bases lining up with TRBD1. J gave up 13 bases and V 5 bases, and 16 bases lay outside the gene matches. Germline CDR1 LNHDA, CDR2 SQIVND (reference sequence). CDR3 length equals 16 residues. CDR3 coding DNA: TGTGCCAGTAGTCCGCACAGACAGGGGCTAACTCAGCCCCTCCACTTT. Residues: CASSPHRQGLTQPLHF.